A single sample is the source of the 6 T cell receptor beta chains below, sequenced in a study of radiotherapy plus CTLA-4 blockade in lung cancer. Repertoires were generated with immunoSEQ multiplex PCR, while TCRdb's copy carries only in-frame clones and drops some. This table holds around 80,000 clones, 84% found once. The sample in question was peripheral blood, obtained from a patient treated with radiotherapy plus ipilimumab. These receptors came from a human donor with non-small cell lung cancer who had stable disease on radiotherapy plus ipilimumab.

In DNA, the CDR3 is TGTGCCAGCAGCGTAGGTACAGTACAAGAGACCCAGTACTTC. Translation: CASSVGTVQETQYF. V is TRBV9 and J is TRBJ2-5, with unresolved D. The CDR3 contains 14 residues. Trimming shortened V by 0 bases and J by 2 bases, and 8 bases separated the two germline ends. Germline assignment: CDR1 SGDLS and CDR2 YYNGEE.

The chain uses TRBV6-1 and TRBJ1-5; D perhaps matches TRBD1 (5 bases). V lost 5 bases and J 6 bases, leaving 17 bases between the germline ends. Looked up from germline, CDR1 is MNHNS and CDR2 is SASEGT. This CDR3 has 15 residues. As DNA, the CDR3 is TGTGCCAGCAGTCTCCAAGGGGTGGGCGTTCAGCCCCAGCATTTT. Its protein product is CASSLQGVGVQPQHF.

This clone was observed a handful of times. This chain connects TRBV6-5 to TRBJ1-6; 9 bases fit TRBD1. J lost 8 bases, V lost 11 bases, and 7 bases had no gene match. The CDR3 spans 13 residues. CDR1 and CDR2 from the germline V gene are MNHEY and SVGAGI. CDR3 residues: CAGGDREDSPLHF. The CDR3 coding sequence is TGTGCCGGAGGGGACAGGGAGGATTCACCCCTCCACTTT.

This clone was detected only a few times. CDR3 DNA: TGTGCCAGCAGCATGGGACTAGCGGGGGGTTCTAGCACAGATACGCAGTATTTT. It codes for CASSMGLAGGSSTDTQYF. The chain combines TRBV28 with TRBJ2-3, with TRBD2 identical over 15 bases. CDR1 and CDR2 (germline): MDHEN, SYDVKM. This CDR3 spans 18 amino acids. The V and J ends lost 6 bases and 0 bases, in that order; junction bases with no gene match: 7.

The chain is built from TRBV29-1 and TRBJ1-1; 7 positions match TRBD1. This CDR3 has 10 residues. Germline V lookup: CDR1 SQVTM, CDR2 ANQGSEA. The J segment lost 8 bases and the V segment lost 6 bases, leaving 3 bases of the junction unmatched. CDR3 nucleotide sequence: TGCAGCGTCTCGGACAGGGAAGCTTTCTTT. This translates into CSVSDREAFF.

The rearrangement links TRBV15 to TRBJ1-4; 9 nucleotides align to TRBD1. The V gene end was trimmed by 5 bases and the J gene end by 7 bases; junction bases not matched to a gene: 8. The CDR3 has 15 amino acids. The germline gives CDR1 LNHNV, CDR2 YYDKDF (reference sequence). CDR3 region: CATSSLDRGGEKLFF. DNA of the CDR3: TGTGCCACCAGCTCCCTGGACAGGGGAGGTGAAAAACTGTTTTTT.